In its sample, the clone carrying this TCR beta chain was seen a few times. What it recognizes is unknown. TCRdb independently ran MiXCR on the PCR reads; one entry per CDR3 protein. The sample records about 320,000 distinct CDR3 sequences, under 25% being singletons. The V and J ends lost 3 bases and 0 bases respectively, with 9 bases between them. CDR1 and CDR2 from the germline V gene are LNHDA and SQIVND (reference sequence). The CDR3 spans 15 residues. Libraries for naive CD8 T cells, which were made from about 19,000 to 1,100,000 sorted cells, drew on 10%, 30% or 50% of the RNA. The record originates from a study of molecular identifiers for immune sequencing clone quantification. Study-level information: The replicates split RNA from roughly 20,000 or 100,000 naive CD8 cells five ways and sequenced four. Notes on the study in general: Clonotypes topping 20 RNA copies carried over 97% of effector molecules but under 1% of naive ones.

This sequence originates from a human donor in good health. Some libraries in this study had Jurkat cell RNA spiked in. The sequencing input was naive CD8+ T cells from blood, with Jurkat cell RNA spiked in. As for subset: FACS-sorted CD8+CD4-CCR7+CD45RA+ naive T cells. The chain is built from TRBV19 and TRBJ1-3; D is unresolved. The CDR3 nucleotides read TGTGCCAGTAGTATTGACAAGAGCTCTGGAAACACCATATATTTT. Translating it yields CASSIDKSSGNTIYF.